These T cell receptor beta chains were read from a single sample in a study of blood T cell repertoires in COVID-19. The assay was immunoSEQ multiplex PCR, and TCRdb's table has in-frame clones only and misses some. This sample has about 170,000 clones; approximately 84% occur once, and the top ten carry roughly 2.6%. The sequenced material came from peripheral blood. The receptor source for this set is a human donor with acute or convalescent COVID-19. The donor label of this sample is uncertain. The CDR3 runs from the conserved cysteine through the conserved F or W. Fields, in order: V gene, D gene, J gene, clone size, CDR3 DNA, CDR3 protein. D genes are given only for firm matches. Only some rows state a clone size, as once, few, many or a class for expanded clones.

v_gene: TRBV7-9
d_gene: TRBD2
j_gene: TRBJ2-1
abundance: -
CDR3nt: TGTGCCAGCAGCCCGGGACTAGCGGGGGTGGGGCAGTTCTTC
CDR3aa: CASSPGLAGVGQFF

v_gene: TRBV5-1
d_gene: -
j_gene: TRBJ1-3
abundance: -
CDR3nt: TGCGCCAGCAGCTCCTCCTCTGGAAACACCATATATTTT
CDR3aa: CASSSSSGNTIYF

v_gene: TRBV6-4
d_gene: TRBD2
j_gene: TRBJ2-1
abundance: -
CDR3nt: TGTGCCAGCAGTGACTCAGTCCTAGCGGGGGGCCTTCCCAGAGAGCAGTTCTTC
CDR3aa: CASSDSVLAGGLPREQFF

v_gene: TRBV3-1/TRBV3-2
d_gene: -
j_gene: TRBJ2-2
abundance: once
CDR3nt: TGTGCCAGCAGCCATGCCGCCCGACTGGAGCTGTTTTTT
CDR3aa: CASSHAARLELFF

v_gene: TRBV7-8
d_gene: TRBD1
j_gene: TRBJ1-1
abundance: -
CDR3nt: TGTGCCAGCAGCCTTCGACAGGGGAACACTGAAGCTTTCTTT
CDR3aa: CASSLRQGNTEAFF

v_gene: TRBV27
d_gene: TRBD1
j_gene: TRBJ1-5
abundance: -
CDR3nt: TGTGCCAGCAGTTGGGACAGGGGCCAGCCCCAGCATTTT
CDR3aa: CASSWDRGQPQHF

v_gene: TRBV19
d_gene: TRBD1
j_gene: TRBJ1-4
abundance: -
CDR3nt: TGTGCCACCACCGGGACAGTTAATGAAAAACTGTTTTTT
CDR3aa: CATTGTVNEKLFF

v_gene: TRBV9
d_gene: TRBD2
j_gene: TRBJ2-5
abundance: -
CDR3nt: TGTGCCAGCAGCGTAGGGGGCGGGAGGGCGGTCCGAGAGACCCAGTACTTC
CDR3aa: CASSVGGGRAVRETQYF

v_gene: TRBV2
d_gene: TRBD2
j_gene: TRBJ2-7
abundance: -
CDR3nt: TGTGCCAGCAGTGAAGTTCGAGAGCTAGCGGGCTCCTACGAGCAGTACTTC
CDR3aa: CASSEVRELAGSYEQYF

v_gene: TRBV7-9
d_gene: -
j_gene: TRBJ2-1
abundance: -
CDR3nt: TGTGCCAGCACCCTCTCGGCGGGCCTGGTAGGTGAGCAGTTCTTC
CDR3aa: CASTLSAGLVGEQFF

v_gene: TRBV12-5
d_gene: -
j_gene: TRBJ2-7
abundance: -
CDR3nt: TGTGCTAGTGGTTTGGGCACAGGACGTTCCTACGAGCAGTACTTC
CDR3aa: CASGLGTGRSYEQYF

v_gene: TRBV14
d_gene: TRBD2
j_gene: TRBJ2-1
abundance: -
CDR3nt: TGTGCCAGCAGCACTCTAGCGGGGCGGTCCTACAATGAGCAGTTCTTC
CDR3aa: CASSTLAGRSYNEQFF

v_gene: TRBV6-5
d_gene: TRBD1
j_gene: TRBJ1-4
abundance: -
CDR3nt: TGTGCCAGCAGCGCGGACAGGTCAAATGAAAAACTGTTTTTT
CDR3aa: CASSADRSNEKLFF

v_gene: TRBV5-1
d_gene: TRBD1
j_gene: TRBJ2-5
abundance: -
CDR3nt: TGCGCCAGCAGCTTACAGGGGGCGGAGGAGACCCAGTACTTC
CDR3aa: CASSLQGAEETQYF

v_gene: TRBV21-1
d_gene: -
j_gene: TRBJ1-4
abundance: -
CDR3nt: TGTGCCAGCAGAAGGACAGGGGAAGGGAATGAAAAACTGTTTTTT
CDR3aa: CASRRTGEGNEKLFF

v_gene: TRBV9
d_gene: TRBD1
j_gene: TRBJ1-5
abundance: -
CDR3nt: TGTGCCAGCAGCCGGGACAGGGGTGGGCAGCCCCAGCATTTT
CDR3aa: CASSRDRGGQPQHF

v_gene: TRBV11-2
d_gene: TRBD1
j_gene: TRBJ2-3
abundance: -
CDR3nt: TGTGCCAGCAGCCCCTCGGGACAGGGGATAGATACGCAGTATTTT
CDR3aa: CASSPSGQGIDTQYF

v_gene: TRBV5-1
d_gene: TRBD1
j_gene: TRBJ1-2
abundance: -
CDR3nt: TGCGCCAGCAGTTCCGGGACAGGGGACGGCTACACCTTC
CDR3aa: CASSSGTGDGYTF

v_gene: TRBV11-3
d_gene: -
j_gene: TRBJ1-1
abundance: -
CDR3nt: TGTGCCAGCAGCTTAGGGTCAGGGACAATAATTTTCTTT
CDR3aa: CASSLGSGTIIFF

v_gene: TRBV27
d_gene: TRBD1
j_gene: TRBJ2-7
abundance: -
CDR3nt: TGTGCCAGCAGTTTCCGATCGACAGGGTGGACCTACGAGCAGTACTTC
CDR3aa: CASSFRSTGWTYEQYF

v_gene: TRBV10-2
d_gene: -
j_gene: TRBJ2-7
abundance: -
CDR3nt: TGCGCCAGCAGACTACACGAGCAGTACTTC
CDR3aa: CASRLHEQYF

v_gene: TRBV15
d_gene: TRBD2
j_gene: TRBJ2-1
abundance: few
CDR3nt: TGTGCCACCAGCAGAGATGTGGGACTAGCGGGGGGGGAGAATGAGCAGTTCTTC
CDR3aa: CATSRDVGLAGGENEQFF

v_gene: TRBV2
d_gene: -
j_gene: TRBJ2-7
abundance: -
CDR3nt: TGTGCCAGCAGACCCACAGGAATCGAGCAGTACTTC
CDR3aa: CASRPTGIEQYF

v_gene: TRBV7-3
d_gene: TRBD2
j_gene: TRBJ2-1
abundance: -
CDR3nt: TGTGCCAGCAGCGACCGGGGACTAGCGAGAAATGAGCAGTTCTTC
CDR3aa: CASSDRGLARNEQFF

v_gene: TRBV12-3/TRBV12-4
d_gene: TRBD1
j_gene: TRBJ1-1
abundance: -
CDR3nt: TGTGCCAGCAGTCGGGACAGGGGGACTGAAGCTTTCTTT
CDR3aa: CASSRDRGTEAFF

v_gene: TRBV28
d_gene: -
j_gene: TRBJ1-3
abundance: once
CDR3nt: TGTGCCAGCAGTGCTGGACAGCTTTTCTCTGGAAACACCATATATTTT
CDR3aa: CASSAGQLFSGNTIYF

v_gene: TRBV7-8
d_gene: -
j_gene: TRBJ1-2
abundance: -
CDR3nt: TGTGCCAGCAGCCTGAGGGGAGGCTATGGCTACACCTTC
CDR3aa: CASSLRGGYGYTF

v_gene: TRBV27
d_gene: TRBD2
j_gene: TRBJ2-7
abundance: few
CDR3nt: TGTGCCAGCACCGGGACTAGCGGGAGGTCCTTCTACGAGCAGTACTTC
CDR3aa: CASTGTSGRSFYEQYF

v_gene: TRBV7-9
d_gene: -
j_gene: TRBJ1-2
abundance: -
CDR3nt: TGTGCCAGCAGGGCCACCAATGGCTACACCTTC
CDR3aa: CASRATNGYTF

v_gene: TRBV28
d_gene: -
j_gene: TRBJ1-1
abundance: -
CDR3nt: TGTGCCAGCAAAACCGGGACAAAGAACACTGAAGCTTTCTTT
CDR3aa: CASKTGTKNTEAFF

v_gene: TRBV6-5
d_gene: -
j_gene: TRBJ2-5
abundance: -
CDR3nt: TGTGCCAGCAGTTACTCGGCAGGGGCAGAGACCCAGTACTTC
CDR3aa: CASSYSAGAETQYF

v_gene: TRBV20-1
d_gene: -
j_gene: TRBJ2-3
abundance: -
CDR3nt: TGCAGTCACCTAGACACAGATACGCAGTATTTT
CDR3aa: CSHLDTDTQYF

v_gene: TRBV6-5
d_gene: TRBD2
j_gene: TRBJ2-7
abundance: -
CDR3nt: TGTGCCAGCAGCCGATCTAGCGGGATGCGCTACGAGCAGTACTTC
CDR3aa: CASSRSSGMRYEQYF

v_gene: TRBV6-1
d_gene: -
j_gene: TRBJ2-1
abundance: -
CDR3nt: TGTGCCAGTCGACAGGAAGGGGCCCACAATGAGCAGTTCTTC
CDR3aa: CASRQEGAHNEQFF

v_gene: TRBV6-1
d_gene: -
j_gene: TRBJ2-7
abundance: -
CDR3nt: TGTGCCAGCAGTGGGGGTCGGAGGAGCCCTTCCTACGAGCAGTACTTC
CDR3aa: CASSGGRRSPSYEQYF

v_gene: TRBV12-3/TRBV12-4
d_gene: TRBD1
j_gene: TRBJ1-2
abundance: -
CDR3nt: TGTGCCAGCAGTTTCGGACAGGGCGGAGGCTACACCTTC
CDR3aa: CASSFGQGGGYTF

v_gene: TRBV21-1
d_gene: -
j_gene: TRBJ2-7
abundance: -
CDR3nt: TGTGCCAGCTACGGACCGATTCGGGGATCCTACGAGCAGTACTTC
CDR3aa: CASYGPIRGSYEQYF

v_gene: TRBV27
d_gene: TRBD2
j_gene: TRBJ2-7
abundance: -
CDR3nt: TGTGCCAGCAGCCGGACTAGCTCCTACGAGCAGTACTTC
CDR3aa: CASSRTSSYEQYF

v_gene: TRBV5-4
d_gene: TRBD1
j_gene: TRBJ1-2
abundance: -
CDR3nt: TGTGCCAGCAGCTCAGACAGGGGGCAGGGGTATGGCTACACCTTC
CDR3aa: CASSSDRGQGYGYTF

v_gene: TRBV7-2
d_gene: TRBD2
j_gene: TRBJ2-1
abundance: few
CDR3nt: TGTGCCAGCACCCCTTATTTTAGCGGGACTGTGAATGAGCAGTTCTTC
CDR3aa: CASTPYFSGTVNEQFF

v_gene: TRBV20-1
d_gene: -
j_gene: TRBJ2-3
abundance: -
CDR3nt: TGCAGTGCTCCGAGCACAGATACGCAGTATTTT
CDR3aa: CSAPSTDTQYF

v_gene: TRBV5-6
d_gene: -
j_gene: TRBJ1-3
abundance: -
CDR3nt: TGTGCCAGCAGCTCAGTCCAGGGGACTGGAAACACCATATATTTT
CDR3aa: CASSSVQGTGNTIYF

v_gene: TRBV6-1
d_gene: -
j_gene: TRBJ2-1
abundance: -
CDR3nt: TGTGCCAGCAGTGAAGGGGGCAGGTACAATGAGCAGTTCTTC
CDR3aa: CASSEGGRYNEQFF

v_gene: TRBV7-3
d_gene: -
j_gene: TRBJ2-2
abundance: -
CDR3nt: TGTGCCAGCAGCTTATACGGGTATCGGACCGGGGAGCTGTTTTTT
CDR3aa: CASSLYGYRTGELFF

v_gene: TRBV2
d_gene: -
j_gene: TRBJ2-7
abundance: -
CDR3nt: TGTGCCAGCACTAACGGCAGGGGCTACGAGCAGTACTTC
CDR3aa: CASTNGRGYEQYF

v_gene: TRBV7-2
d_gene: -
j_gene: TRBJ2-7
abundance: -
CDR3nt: TGTGCCAGCAGCTTAGCCCCGACTAGTACCTACGAGCAGTACTTC
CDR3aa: CASSLAPTSTYEQYF

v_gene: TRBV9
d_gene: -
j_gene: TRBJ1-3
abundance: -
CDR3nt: TGTGCCAGCAGCGTAACAGGACAGTTAAACTCTGGAAACACCATATATTTT
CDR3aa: CASSVTGQLNSGNTIYF

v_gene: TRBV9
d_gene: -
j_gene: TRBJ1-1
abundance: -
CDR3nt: TGTGCCAGCAGCCCTGGACAGAGGAACACTGAAGCTTTCTTT
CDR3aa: CASSPGQRNTEAFF

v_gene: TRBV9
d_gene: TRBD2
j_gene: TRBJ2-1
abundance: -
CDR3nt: TGTGCCAGCAGCGTAGGCCCAGCGGGAGGAACCAATGAGCAGTTCTTC
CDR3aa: CASSVGPAGGTNEQFF

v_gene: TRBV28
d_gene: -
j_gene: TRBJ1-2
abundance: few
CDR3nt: TGTGCCAGCAGCCCTCCTGGGAGGGACTATGGCTACACCTTC
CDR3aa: CASSPPGRDYGYTF

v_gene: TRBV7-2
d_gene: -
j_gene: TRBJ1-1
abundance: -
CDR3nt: TGTGCCAGCAGCTCCCAGGGGCTCTACACTGAAGCTTTCTTT
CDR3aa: CASSSQGLYTEAFF

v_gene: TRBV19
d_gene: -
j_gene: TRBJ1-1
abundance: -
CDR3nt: TGTGCCAGTAGCCCCGGCGGAGTGAACACTGAAGCTTTCTTT
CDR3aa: CASSPGGVNTEAFF

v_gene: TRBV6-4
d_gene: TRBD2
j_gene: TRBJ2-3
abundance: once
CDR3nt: TGTGCCAGCAGTGGGACTAGCGGGGGAACAGATACGCAGTATTTT
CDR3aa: CASSGTSGGTDTQYF

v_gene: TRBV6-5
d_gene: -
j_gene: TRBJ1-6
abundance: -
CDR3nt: TGTGCCAGTGAAGTGTCGGGGGTTTCACCCCTCCACTTT
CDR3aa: CASEVSGVSPLHF

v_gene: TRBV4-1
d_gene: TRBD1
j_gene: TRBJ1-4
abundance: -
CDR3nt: TGCGCCAGCAGCTACGACGCCGGGACAGGGGGCGAAAAACTGTTTTTT
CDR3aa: CASSYDAGTGGEKLFF